Listed here are 12 T cell receptor beta chains from one sample, sequenced in a study of blood T cells in healthy people across ages. A second PCR, run for about 6 to 11 cycles, used a sample-barcoded 5' primer plus a J-beta primer mix. TCRdb analysed the 5' RACE reads with MiXCR anew, one entry per CDR3 protein. The data show over a million distinct CDR3 sequences, with less than 45% seen just once and approximately 4% held by the top ten. The sample was blood. The receptors derive from a woman between 18 and 30 years old in good health.

This clonotype appeared a few times. The chain has TRBV27 and TRBJ2-1; D is uncertain. Trimming left V 6 bases short and J 8 bases short, with 11 bases between. Per the germline V gene, CDR1 is MNHEY and CDR2 is SMNVEV (reference sequence). CDR3 length equals 12 residues. As DNA, the CDR3 is TGTGCCAGCAGCCGAAGCCCGTATGAGCAGTTCTTC. It codes for CASSRSPYEQFF.

The sample holds a few counts of this clonotype. The chain is built from TRBV29-1 and TRBJ2-1, with no clear D. The ends were cut back, 6 bases at V and 4 bases at J, with 7 bases in the middle. The CDR3 contains 11 residues. In germline, CDR1 is SQVTM, CDR2 ANQGSEA. This chain's CDR3 is CSVDAYNEQFF. The CDR3 DNA reads TGCAGCGTCGACGCTTACAATGAGCAGTTCTTC.

This clonotype has more than one count but fewer than ten. The J gene is TRBJ2-3, the V gene TRBV23-1; D is uncertain. TRBV23-1 is an open reading frame, and its role is uncertain. This CDR3 is built from 19 residues. The ends were cut back, 5 bases at V and 0 bases at J, with 24 bases in the middle. CDR3 in amino acids: CASSKEPRLNLTSTDTQYF. CDR3 sequence (DNA): TGCGCCAGCAGTAAAGAGCCGAGACTTAACCTAACCAGCACAGATACGCAGTATTTT.

The gene calls are TRBV7-2 and TRBJ1-5; D gene ambiguous. This CDR3 spans 12 amino acids. Per germline, CDR1 SGHTA and CDR2 FQGNSA. With 5 bases removed from V and 4 bases from J, the gap between germline ends came to 6 bases. CDR3 region: CASSKNNQPQHF. The CDR3 coding sequence is TGTGCCAGCAGCAAAAATAATCAGCCCCAGCATTTT.

This clonotype turned up a few times. A junction end diverges from the germline sequence, so it may reflect a read error. V gene TRBV20-1 combines with J gene TRBJ2-1, with TRBD2 matching over 12 bases. Germline-derived CDR1 and CDR2 are DFQATT and SNEGSKA (reference sequence). CDR3 size: 14 residues. The CDR3 sequence: CSAETSGGLNERFF. The CDR3 nucleotides read TGCAGTGCAGAGACTAGCGGGGGCCTCAATGAGCGGTTCTTC.

The rearrangement links TRBV9 to TRBJ2-1; 8 nucleotides line up with TRBD1. This CDR3 has 13 amino acids. Germline V gene sequence: CDR1 SGDLS, CDR2 YYNGEE. J was trimmed by 8 bases and V by 5 bases; bases with no gene match: 6. CDR3 residues: CASRRTGFHEQFF. The CDR3 nucleotides are TGTGCCAGCAGGAGGACAGGGTTTCATGAGCAGTTCTTC.

The V call is TRBV5-5, the J call TRBJ1-2; 7 positions agree with TRBD1. CDR3 length equals 17 residues. The germline CDR1 and CDR2 sequences are SGHKS and YYEKEE (reference sequence). Trimming cost V 3 bases and J 3 bases; bases outside gene matches: 14. CDR3 loop: CASSSGQVGTMDYGYTF. Here the CDR3 DNA reads TGTGCCAGCAGCTCCGGACAGGTTGGTACGATGGACTATGGCTACACCTTC. The full variable domain, in which reference TRBV5-5 and TRBJ1-2 provide the parts outside the CDR3, is DAGVTQSPTHLIKTRGQQVTLRCSPISGHKSVSWYQQVLGQGPQFIFQYYEKEERGRGNFPDRFSARQFPNYSSELNVNALLLGDSALYLCASSSGQVGTMDYGYTFGSGTRLTVV.

For the CDR3, the DNA is TGTGCCAGCACTGGAGAAAGGGAGGCGGCTAATGAAAAACTGTTTTTT. This codes for CASTGEREAANEKLFF. V is TRBV12-3 or TRBV12-4 and J is TRBJ1-4; no reliable D call. The V gene lost 7 bases and the J gene lost 3 bases, with 18 bases spanning the gap. CDR3 length: 16 residues.

This clonotype was seen more than once but under ten times. The genes are TRBV6-5 and TRBJ2-7; no clear D gene. CDR1 is MNHEY, CDR2 SVGAGI, per germline. The CDR3 is 11 amino acids. The V end was cut by 6 bases, the J end by 3 bases, with 6 bases between. The CDR3 DNA is TGTGCCAGCAGGGATCGCTACGAGCAGTACTTC. Translated, it gives CASRDRYEQYF.

The chain employs TRBV4-3 and TRBJ2-1; perhaps TRBD2 as D (5 bases). The V gene lost 10 bases and the J gene lost 8 bases, with 24 bases spanning the gap. Per germline, CDR1 LGHNA and CDR2 YSLEER. The CDR3 runs 15 residues. The CDR3 here is CANSWNGKGYHEQFF. Here the CDR3 DNA reads TGCGCCAACAGTTGGAACGGGAAGGGTTACCATGAGCAGTTCTTC.

V is TRBV7-2 and J is TRBJ2-7, with a tentative D call TRBD2 (6 bases). V shed 4 bases and J shed 7 bases, with 23 bases lying between them. The CDR3 covers 16 residues. Germline V gene data show CDR1 as SGHTA and CDR2 as FQGNSA. This chain's CDR3 is CASSSGLAILGNEQYF. Written as DNA, the CDR3 is TGTGCCAGCAGCTCTGGGCTAGCGATTCTAGGGAATGAGCAGTACTTC.

In this sample, this clonotype turned up a few times. This chain connects TRBV20-1 to TRBJ2-1; D is perhaps TRBD2 (6 bases). Germline CDR1 is DFQATT and CDR2 is SNEGSKA (reference sequence). V was trimmed by 5 bases and J by 2 bases, leaving 10 bases between them. There are 13 residues in the CDR3. The CDR3 DNA reads as TGCAGTGCTCATAGCGGCACCTACAATGAGCAGTTCTTC. Its protein is CSAHSGTYNEQFF.